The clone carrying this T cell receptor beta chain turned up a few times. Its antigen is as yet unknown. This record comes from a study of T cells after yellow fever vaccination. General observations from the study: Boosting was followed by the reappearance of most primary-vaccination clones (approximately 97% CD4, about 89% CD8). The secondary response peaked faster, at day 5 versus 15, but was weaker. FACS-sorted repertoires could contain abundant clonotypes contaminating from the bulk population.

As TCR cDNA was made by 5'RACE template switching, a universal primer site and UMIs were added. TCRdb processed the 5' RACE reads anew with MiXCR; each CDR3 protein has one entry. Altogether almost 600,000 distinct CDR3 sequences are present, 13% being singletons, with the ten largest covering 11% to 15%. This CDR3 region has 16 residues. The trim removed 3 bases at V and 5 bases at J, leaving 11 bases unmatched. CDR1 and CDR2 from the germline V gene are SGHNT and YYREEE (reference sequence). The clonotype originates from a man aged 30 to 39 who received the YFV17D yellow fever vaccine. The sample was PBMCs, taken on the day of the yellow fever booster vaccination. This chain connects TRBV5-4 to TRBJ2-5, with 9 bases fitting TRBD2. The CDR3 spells CASSSSRSGSWETQYF. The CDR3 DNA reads TGTGCCAGCAGCTCCTCCCGTAGCGGGAGCTGGGAGACCCAGTACTTC.